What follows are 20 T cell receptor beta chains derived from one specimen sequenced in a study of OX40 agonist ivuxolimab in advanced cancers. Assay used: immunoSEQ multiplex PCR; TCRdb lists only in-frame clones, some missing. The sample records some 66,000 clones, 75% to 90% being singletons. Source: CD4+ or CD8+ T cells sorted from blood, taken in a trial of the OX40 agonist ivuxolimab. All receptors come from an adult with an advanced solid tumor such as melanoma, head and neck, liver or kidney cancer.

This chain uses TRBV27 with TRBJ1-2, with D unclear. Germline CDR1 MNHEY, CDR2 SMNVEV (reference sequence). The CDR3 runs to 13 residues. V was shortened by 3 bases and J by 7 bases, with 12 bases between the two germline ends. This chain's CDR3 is CASSLSGVGGYTF. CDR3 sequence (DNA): TGTGCCAGCAGTTTGTCAGGAGTAGGTGGCTACACCTTC.

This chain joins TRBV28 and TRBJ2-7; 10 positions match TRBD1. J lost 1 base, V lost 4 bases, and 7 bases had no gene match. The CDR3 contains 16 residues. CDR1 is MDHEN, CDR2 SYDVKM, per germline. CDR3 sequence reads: CASSSPGQGYSYEQYF. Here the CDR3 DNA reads TGTGCCAGCAGTTCCCCGGGACAGGGGTATTCCTACGAGCAGTACTTC. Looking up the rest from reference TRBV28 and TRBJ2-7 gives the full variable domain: DVKVTQSSRYLVKRTGEKVFLECVQDMDHENMFWYRQDPGLGLRLIYFSYDVKMKEKGDIPEGYSVSREKKERFSLILESASTNQTSMYLCASSSPGQGYSYEQYFGPGTRLTVT.

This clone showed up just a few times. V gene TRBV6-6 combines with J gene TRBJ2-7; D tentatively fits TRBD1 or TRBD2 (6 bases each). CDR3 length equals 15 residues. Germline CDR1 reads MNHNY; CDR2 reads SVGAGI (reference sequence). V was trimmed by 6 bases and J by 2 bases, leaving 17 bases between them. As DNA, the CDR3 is TGTGCCAGCAGCCCAGACCTCGGGGGCGCCTACGAGCAGTACTTC. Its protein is CASSPDLGGAYEQYF.

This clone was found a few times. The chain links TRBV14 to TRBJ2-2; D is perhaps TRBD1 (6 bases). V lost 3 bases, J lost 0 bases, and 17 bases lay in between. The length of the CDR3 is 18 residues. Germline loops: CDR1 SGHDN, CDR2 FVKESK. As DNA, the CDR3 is TGTGCCAGCAGCCAGGGACCTCCATGGACAGCGAACACCGGGGAGCTGTTTTTT. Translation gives CASSQGPPWTANTGELFF.

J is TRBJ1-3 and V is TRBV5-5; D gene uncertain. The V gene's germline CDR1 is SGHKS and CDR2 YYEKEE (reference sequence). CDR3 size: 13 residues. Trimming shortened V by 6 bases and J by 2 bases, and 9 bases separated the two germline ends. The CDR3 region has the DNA TGTGCCAGCATGGTCCCAGCTGGAAACACCATATATTTT. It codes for CASMVPAGNTIYF.

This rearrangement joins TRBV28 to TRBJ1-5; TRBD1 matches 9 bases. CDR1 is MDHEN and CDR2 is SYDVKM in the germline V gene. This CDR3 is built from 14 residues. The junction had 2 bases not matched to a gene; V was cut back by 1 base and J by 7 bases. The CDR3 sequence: CASSLSTGGQPQHF. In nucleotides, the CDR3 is TGTGCCAGCAGTTTATCGACAGGGGGACAGCCCCAGCATTTT.

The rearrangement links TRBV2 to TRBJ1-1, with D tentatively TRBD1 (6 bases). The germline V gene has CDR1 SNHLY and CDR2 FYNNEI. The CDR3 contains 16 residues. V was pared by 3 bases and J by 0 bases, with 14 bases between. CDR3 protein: CASSDQGLGLNTEAFF. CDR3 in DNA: TGTGCCAGCAGTGACCAGGGGTTGGGGCTGAACACTGAAGCTTTCTTT. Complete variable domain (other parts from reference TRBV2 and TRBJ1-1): EPEVTQTPSHQVTQMGQEVILRCVPISNHLYFYWYRQILGQKVEFLVSFYNNEISEKSEIFDDQFSVERPDGSNFTLKIRSTKLEDSAMYFCASSDQGLGLNTEAFFGQGTRLTVV.

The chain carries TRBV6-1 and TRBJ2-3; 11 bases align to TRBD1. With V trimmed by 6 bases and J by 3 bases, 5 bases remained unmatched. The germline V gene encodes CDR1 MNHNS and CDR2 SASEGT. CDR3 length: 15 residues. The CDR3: CASRTGQGATDTQYF. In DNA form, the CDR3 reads TGTGCCAGCAGGACAGGACAGGGGGCTACAGATACGCAGTATTTT.

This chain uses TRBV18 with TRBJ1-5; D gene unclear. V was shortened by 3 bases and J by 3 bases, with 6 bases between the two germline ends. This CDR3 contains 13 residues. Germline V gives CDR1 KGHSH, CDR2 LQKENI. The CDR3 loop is CASSPGNNQPQHF. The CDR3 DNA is TGTGCCAGCTCACCTGGGAACAATCAGCCCCAGCATTTT.

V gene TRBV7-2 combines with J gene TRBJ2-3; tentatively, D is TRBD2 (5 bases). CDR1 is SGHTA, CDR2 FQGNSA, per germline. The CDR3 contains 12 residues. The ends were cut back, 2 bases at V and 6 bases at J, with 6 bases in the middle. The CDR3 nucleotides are TGTGCCAGCAGCTTACTAGCTGATACGCAGTATTTT. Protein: CASSLLADTQYF.

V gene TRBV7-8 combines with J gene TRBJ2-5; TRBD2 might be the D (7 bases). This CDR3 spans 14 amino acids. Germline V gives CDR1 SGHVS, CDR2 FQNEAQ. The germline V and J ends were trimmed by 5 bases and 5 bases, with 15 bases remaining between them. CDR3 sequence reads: CASSTTAGAETQYF. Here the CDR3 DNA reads TGTGCCAGCAGCACCACGGCGGGGGCGGAGACCCAGTACTTC.

The CDR3: CAISESPERQPQHF. For the CDR3, the DNA is TGTGCCATCAGTGAGTCGCCGGAGCGTCAGCCCCAGCATTTT. The V call is TRBV10-3, the J call TRBJ1-5; D remains unclear. The CDR3 is 14 amino acids. Trimming removed 0 bases from V and 6 bases from J, with 9 bases in between. The germline V gene encodes CDR1 ENHRY and CDR2 SYGVKD.

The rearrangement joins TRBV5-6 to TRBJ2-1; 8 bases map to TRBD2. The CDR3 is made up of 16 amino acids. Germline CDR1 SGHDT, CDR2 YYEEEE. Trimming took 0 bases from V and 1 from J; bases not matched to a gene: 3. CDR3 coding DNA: TGTGCCAGCAGCTTGGTAGCGGGGAGATCCTACAATGAGCAGTTCTTC. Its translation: CASSLVAGRSYNEQFF. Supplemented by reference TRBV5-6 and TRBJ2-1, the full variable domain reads DAGVTQSPTHLIKTRGQQVTLRCSPKSGHDTVSWYQQALGQGPQFIFQYYEEEERQRGNFPDRFSGHQFPNYSSELNVNALLLGDSALYLCASSLVAGRSYNEQFFGPGTRLTVL.

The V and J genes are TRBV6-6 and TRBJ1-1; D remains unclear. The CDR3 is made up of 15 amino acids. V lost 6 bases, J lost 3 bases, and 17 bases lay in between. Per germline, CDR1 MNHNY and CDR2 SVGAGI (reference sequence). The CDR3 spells CASSPPRQTYTEAFF. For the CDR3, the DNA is TGTGCCAGCAGCCCCCCTCGACAAACTTACACTGAAGCTTTCTTT.

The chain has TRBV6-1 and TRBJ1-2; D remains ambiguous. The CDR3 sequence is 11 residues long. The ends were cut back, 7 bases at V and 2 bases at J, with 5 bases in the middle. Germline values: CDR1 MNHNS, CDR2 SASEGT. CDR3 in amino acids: CASKRNYGYTF. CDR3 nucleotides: TGTGCCAGCAAAAGGAACTATGGCTACACCTTC.

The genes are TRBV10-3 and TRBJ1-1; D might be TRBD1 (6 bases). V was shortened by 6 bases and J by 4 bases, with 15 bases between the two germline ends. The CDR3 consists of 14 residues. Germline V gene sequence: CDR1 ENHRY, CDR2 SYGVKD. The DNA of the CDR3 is TGTGCCATCAGGGAGGGGGGCTCGGTCACTGAAGCTTTCTTT. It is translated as CAIREGGSVTEAFF.

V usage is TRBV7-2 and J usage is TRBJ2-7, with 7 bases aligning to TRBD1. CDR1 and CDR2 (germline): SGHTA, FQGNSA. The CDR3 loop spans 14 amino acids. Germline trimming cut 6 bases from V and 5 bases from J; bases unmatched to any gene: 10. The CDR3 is CASRSTPGQNEQYF. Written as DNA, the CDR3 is TGTGCCAGCAGATCAACTCCGGGACAGAACGAGCAGTACTTC.

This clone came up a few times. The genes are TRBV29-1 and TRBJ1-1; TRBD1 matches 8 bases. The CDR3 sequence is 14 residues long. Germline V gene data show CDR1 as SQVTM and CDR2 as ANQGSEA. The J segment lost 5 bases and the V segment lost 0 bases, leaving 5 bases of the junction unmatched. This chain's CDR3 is CSVEESGGRTEAFF. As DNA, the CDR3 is TGCAGCGTTGAAGAATCAGGGGGCCGGACTGAAGCTTTCTTT.

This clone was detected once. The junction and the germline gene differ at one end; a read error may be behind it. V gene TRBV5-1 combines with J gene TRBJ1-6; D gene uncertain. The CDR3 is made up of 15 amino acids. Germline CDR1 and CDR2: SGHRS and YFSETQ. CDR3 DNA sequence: TGCGCCAGCAGCTTGGCAGGCAGCCTTAATTCACCCCCCCACTTT. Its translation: CASSLAGSLNSPPHF.

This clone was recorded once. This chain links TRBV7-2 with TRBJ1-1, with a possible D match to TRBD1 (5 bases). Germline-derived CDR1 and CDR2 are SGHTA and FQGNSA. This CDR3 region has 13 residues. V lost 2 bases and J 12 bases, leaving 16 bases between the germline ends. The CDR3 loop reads CASSLWGRDPTFF. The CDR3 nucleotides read TGTGCCAGCAGCTTATGGGGGAGGGACCCAACTTTCTTT.